The TCR beta chain described here comes from a study of T cell changes during pregnancy in multiple sclerosis. Produced via immunoSEQ multiplex PCR; TCRdb's table is partial and in-frame only. The repertoire has tens of thousands of clones, around 93% of them found once; the top ten carry roughly 0.59%. The TCR sequence derives from a female donor with multiple sclerosis, enrolled in a pregnancy study. The sample consisted of CD4+ T cells from peripheral blood mononuclear cells, taken after pregnancy.

In nucleotides, the CDR3 is TGTGCCAGCAGCTTTAGACTAGCGGGAGAAGTTTATGAGCAGTTCTTC. Its protein is CASSFRLAGEVYEQFF. The rearrangement links TRBV7-9 to TRBJ2-1; 12 bases fit TRBD2. The CDR3 spans 16 residues. The J segment lost 8 bases and the V segment lost 3 bases, leaving 8 bases of the junction unmatched. The germline CDR1 and CDR2 sequences are SEHNR and FQNEAQ (reference sequence).